Presented here are 31 T cell receptor beta chains from one specimen sequenced in a study of T-cell reconstitution after alpha-beta-depleted transplantation in children. Using unique molecular identifiers, the investigators prepared the TCRbeta library. A single record per CDR3 protein comes from TCRdb applying MiXCR to the PCR reads. The sample contains hundreds of thousands of distinct CDR3 sequences, roughly 17% of which appear only once. The specimen comprised PBMCs from the stem cell graft donor, sampled from the stem cell graft. The receptors here all came from a human donor who donated a stem cell graft to a child with acute myeloid leukemia.

The V and J genes are TRBV7-9 and TRBJ2-7; the D gene could be TRBD1 or TRBD2 (5 bases each). CDR3 length: 14 residues. In germline, CDR1 is SEHNR, CDR2 FQNEAQ (reference sequence). Trimming pared 5 bases from V and 1 base from J, leaving 12 bases between. CDR3 DNA sequence: TGTGCCAGCAGCATCCGGGACGGGTCCTACGAGCAGTACTTC. This sequence encodes CASSIRDGSYEQYF.

At least ten counts were recorded for this clonotype. This rearrangement joins TRBV10-3 to TRBJ2-2, with no clear D. The ends were cut back, 5 bases at V and 0 bases at J, with 10 bases in the middle. The germline CDR1 and CDR2 sequences are ENHRY and SYGVKD. The CDR3 covers 15 residues. CDR3 loop: CAISRKTANTGELFF. CDR3 nucleotide sequence: TGTGCCATCAGTAGGAAAACAGCGAACACCGGGGAGCTGTTTTTT.

The sample holds many counts of this clonotype. The chain uses TRBV5-1 and TRBJ2-1; TRBD1 or TRBD2 may be the D gene (5 bases each). Trimming took 1 base from V and 4 from J, leaving 15 bases between them. In germline, CDR1 is SGHRS, CDR2 YFSETQ. The CDR3 covers 16 residues. This chain's CDR3 is CASSLWGTELYNEQFF. The DNA for the CDR3 is TGCGCCAGCAGCTTGTGGGGGACCGAGCTTTACAATGAGCAGTTCTTC.

This clonotype occurred a few times. CDR3 in DNA: TGTGCCAGCAGCTCCCTGAGGAGAGATACGCAGTATTTT. Protein sequence: CASSSLRRDTQYF. The chain uses TRBV7-2 and TRBJ2-3; D gene uncertain. This CDR3 region has 13 residues. Trimming took 4 bases from V and 5 from J, leaving 10 bases between them. Germline V gene lookup returns CDR1 SGHTA and CDR2 FQGNSA.

J is TRBJ1-6 and V is TRBV7-8; D perhaps matches TRBD1 (5 bases). The CDR3 is made up of 15 amino acids. With 0 bases removed from V and 10 bases from J, the gap between germline ends came to 13 bases. Looked up from germline, CDR1 is SGHVS and CDR2 is FQNEAQ. DNA of the CDR3: TGTGCCAGCAGCTTAGCCGGGACTGACCGCTCACCCCTCCACTTT. Translating gives CASSLAGTDRSPLHF.

Many counts were recorded for this clonotype. The chain is built from TRBV20-1 and TRBJ2-3, with D tentatively TRBD2 (5 bases). Germline V gene lookup returns CDR1 DFQATT and CDR2 SNEGSKA (reference sequence). This CDR3 spans 14 amino acids. V lost 0 bases, J lost 4 bases, and 11 bases lay in between. CDR3 in DNA: TGCAGTGCTAGAGATCGGCTAGCCCCAGATACGCAGTATTTT. Residues: CSARDRLAPDTQYF.

The sample holds a few counts of this clonotype. The genes are TRBV12-3 or TRBV12-4 and TRBJ1-5; TRBD1 aligns across 8 bases. This CDR3 is built from 14 residues. Trimming removed 6 bases from V and 9 bases from J; junction bases left unmatched: 10. Here the CDR3 DNA reads TGTGCCAGCAGAACAGGGACAGGTTGGGGGCCCCAGCATTTT. Protein product: CASRTGTGWGPQHF.

This clonotype was counted a few times. The rearrangement uses TRBV28 and TRBJ1-3; TRBD1 might be the D (5 bases). The CDR3 consists of 16 residues. The V gene lost 4 bases and the J gene lost 2 bases, with 15 bases spanning the gap. Germline CDR1 is MDHEN and CDR2 is SYDVKM. In nucleotides, the CDR3 is TGTGCCAGCAGTTCCCCAGACAGAACTCCTGGAAACACCATATATTTT. It specifies CASSSPDRTPGNTIYF. Variable domain in full (rest from reference TRBV28 and TRBJ1-3): DVKVTQSSRYLVKRTGEKVFLECVQDMDHENMFWYRQDPGLGLRLIYFSYDVKMKEKGDIPEGYSVSREKKERFSLILESASTNQTSMYLCASSSPDRTPGNTIYFGEGSWLTVV.

This clonotype was seen ten or more times. The V and J genes are TRBV10-3 and TRBJ2-7, with 9 bases that match TRBD1. CDR1 ENHRY and CDR2 SYGVKD come from the germline V gene. There are 14 residues in the CDR3. V shed 4 bases, J shed 2 bases, and the junction held 3 bases outside the gene matches. CDR3 in DNA: TGTGCCATCAGTGCGGGACAGGGAACCTACGAGCAGTACGTC. As protein: CAISAGQGTYEQYV.

This rearrangement joins TRBV29-1 to TRBJ2-7; tentatively, D is TRBD1 (5 bases). Germline CDR1 SQVTM, CDR2 ANQGSEA. Trimming shortened V by 0 bases and J by 4 bases, and 19 bases separated the two germline ends. The CDR3 is 16 residues long. The chain's CDR3 is CSVEDRQGKAVYEQYF. The CDR3 region has the DNA TGCAGCGTTGAAGATCGGCAGGGAAAAGCCGTATACGAGCAGTACTTC.

This clonotype was found many times. This sequence joins TRBV7-8 and TRBJ2-2; perhaps TRBD2 as D (6 bases). The length of the CDR3 is 16 residues. Deletions cut 1 base from V and 2 bases from J, with 11 bases between. The germline V gene encodes CDR1 SGHVS and CDR2 FQNEAQ. CDR3 in amino acids: CASSLVSGSNTGELFF. In DNA form, the CDR3 reads TGTGCCAGCAGCTTAGTGAGCGGGTCTAACACCGGGGAGCTGTTTTTT.

Many counts were recorded for this clonotype. The chain carries TRBV20-1 and TRBJ2-5; no clear D. The germline V gene encodes CDR1 DFQATT and CDR2 SNEGSKA (reference sequence). With 5 bases removed from V and 1 base from J, the gap between germline ends came to 8 bases. The CDR3 spans 12 residues. The CDR3, as DNA: TGCAGTGCTCCAAACACCCAAGAGACCCAGTACTTC. The encoded protein is CSAPNTQETQYF.

This clonotype was seen a few times. This chain uses TRBV19 with TRBJ1-5; no reliable D call. Germline values: CDR1 LNHDA, CDR2 SQIVND (reference sequence). The CDR3 runs 14 residues. The V gene lost 3 bases and the J gene lost 1 base, with 7 bases spanning the gap. CDR3 amino acids: CASSIPQSNQPQHF. The CDR3, as DNA: TGTGCCAGTAGTATCCCCCAGAGCAATCAGCCCCAGCATTTT.

The J gene is TRBJ2-4, the V gene TRBV28, with D hard to call. The V end lost 10 bases, the J end lost 5 bases, and 9 bases lay between the germline ends. Germline V lookup: CDR1 MDHEN, CDR2 SYDVKM. The CDR3 has 11 amino acids. Written as DNA, the CDR3 is TGTGCCACCACACTGCAAAACATTCAGTACTTC. This gives the protein CATTLQNIQYF.

In the case of this clonotype: A single base separates this from a much larger clone, so it may be a read error. The genes are TRBV20-1 and TRBJ1-5; D uncertain. The V end lost 3 bases, the J end lost 0 bases, and 15 bases lay between the germline ends. This CDR3 region has 16 residues. Looked up from germline, CDR1 is DFQATT and CDR2 is SNEGSKA (reference sequence). The CDR3 region has the DNA TGCAGTGCTAGGAGTCGCGGGCTGTATAGCAATCAGCCCCAGCATTTT. It yields the protein CSARSRGLYSNQPQHF.

The rearrangement uses TRBV11-1 and TRBJ1-1, with D hard to call. The CDR3 consists of 13 residues. The V gene's germline CDR1 is SGHAT and CDR2 FQDESV (reference sequence). V was cut by 1 base and J by 6 bases, with 9 bases left in between. CDR3 loop: CASSLGLGAEAFF. As DNA, the CDR3 is TGTGCCAGCAGCTTAGGCTTGGGCGCTGAAGCTTTCTTT. The whole variable domain, remainder taken from reference TRBV11-1 and TRBJ1-1, is EAEVAQSPRYKITEKSQAVAFWCDPISGHATLYWYRQILGQGPELLVQFQDESVVDDSQLPKDRFSAERLKGVDSTLKIQPAELGDSAMYLCASSLGLGAEAFFGQGTRLTVV.

The chain couples TRBV6-1 to TRBJ2-5; possible D gene TRBD2, 5 bases. The CDR3 covers 15 residues. Trimming removed 5 bases at V and 5 bases at J, with 18 bases between. Germline V gives CDR1 MNHNS, CDR2 SASEGT. CDR3: CASSLRRGIVETQYF. The CDR3 DNA sequence: TGTGCCAGCAGTCTCCGGAGAGGGATCGTTGAGACCCAGTACTTC.

This clonotype was detected ten times or more. This rearrangement joins TRBV5-1 to TRBJ2-7, with D possibly being TRBD1 (6 bases). Germline V gene data show CDR1 as SGHRS and CDR2 as YFSETQ. Trimming cost V 4 bases and J 1 base, with 12 bases left between them. The CDR3 extends over 14 amino acids. The DNA for the CDR3 is TGCGCCAGCAGCACACAGGGAGATTCCTACGAGCAGTACTTC. It encodes CASSTQGDSYEQYF.

This clonotype was recorded a few times. This chain connects TRBV7-2 to TRBJ1-1, with D hard to call. The CDR3 loop spans 16 amino acids. V lost 0 bases to trimming and J lost 3 bases, with 14 bases between them. Per germline, CDR1 SGHTA and CDR2 FQGNSA. The DNA of the CDR3 is TGTGCCAGCAGCTTAGCGCCCAGCGTCTCGTACACTGAAGCTTTCTTT. Its translation is CASSLAPSVSYTEAFF.

This clonotype showed up many times. This chain uses TRBV5-4 with TRBJ1-1, with D hard to call. Deletions cut 0 bases from V and 7 bases from J, with 10 bases between. The CDR3 is made up of 13 amino acids. The germline gives CDR1 SGHNT, CDR2 YYREEE (reference sequence). CDR3 in amino acids: CASSLAGGGEAFF. For the CDR3, the DNA is TGTGCCAGCAGCTTGGCCGGAGGAGGTGAAGCTTTCTTT.

This clonotype was detected ten times or more. The chain couples TRBV4-2 to TRBJ1-5, with a weak D call TRBD1 (5 bases). Germline lookup yields CDR1 LGHNA and CDR2 YNFKEQ. The ends were cut back, 6 bases at V and 1 base at J, with 7 bases in the middle. The CDR3 sequence is 13 residues long. CDR3 in amino acids: CASRGESNQPQHF. The CDR3 nucleotides read TGTGCCAGCAGGGGGGAAAGCAATCAGCCCCAGCATTTT.

V gene TRBV15 combines with J gene TRBJ1-1, with TRBD1 as a possible D gene (5 bases). The CDR3 sequence is 12 residues long. Germline V gene lookup returns CDR1 LNHNV and CDR2 YYDKDF (reference sequence). Deletions cut 4 bases from V and 5 bases from J, with 8 bases between. The CDR3 here is CATSMGTTEAFF. DNA for the CDR3: TGTGCCACCAGCATGGGGACGACTGAAGCTTTCTTT.

In this sample, this clonotype turned up many times. The rearrangement links TRBV6-1 to TRBJ2-1; 7 nucleotides match TRBD1. Trimming at V came to 6 bases and at J to 1 base, leaving 9 bases not matched to a gene. Germline CDR1 is MNHNS and CDR2 is SASEGT. The CDR3 runs 16 residues. The CDR3 DNA sequence: TGTGCCAGCAGGGATCTCGGACAGGTTTCCTACAATGAGCAGTTCTTC. This translates into CASRDLGQVSYNEQFF.

The chain recombines TRBV12-3 or TRBV12-4 with TRBJ1-4; TRBD1 matches 7 bases. CDR3 size: 16 residues. With 7 bases clipped from V and 0 bases from J, the junction kept 8 bases outside the gene matches. The CDR3 region is CASNRGLEATNEKLFF. CDR3 nucleotides: TGTGCCAGCAACAGGGGCCTCGAGGCAACTAATGAAAAACTGTTTTTT.

This clonotype has ten or more counts. The rearrangement uses TRBV9 and TRBJ2-2; D is possibly TRBD2 (6 bases). V lost 2 bases to trimming and J lost 0 bases, with 8 bases between them. The CDR3 has 15 residues. CDR1 SGDLS and CDR2 YYNGEE come from the germline V gene. The CDR3 DNA follows: TGTGCCAGCAGCGTGCGGGGCACGAACACCGGGGAGCTGTTTTTT. It encodes CASSVRGTNTGELFF.

This chain joins TRBV7-3 and TRBJ2-2; tentatively, D is TRBD2 (6 bases). There are 16 residues in the CDR3. Trimming left V 3 bases short and J 0 bases short, with 11 bases between. The germline V gene encodes CDR1 SGHTA and CDR2 FQGTGA. CDR3: CASSFGGAANTGELFF. CDR3 bases: TGTGCCAGCAGCTTCGGGGGTGCGGCGAACACCGGGGAGCTGTTTTTT.

Remarks on this clonotype: A much larger clone sits a single nucleotide away, making a read error possible. The chain recombines TRBV5-6 with TRBJ2-3; D uncertain. The CDR3 has 15 amino acids. The germline V gene encodes CDR1 SGHDT and CDR2 YYEEEE. CDR3 residues: CAGSLGDQHADTQYF. CDR3 in DNA: TGTGCCGGCAGCTTAGGCGACCAGCACGCAGATACGCAGTATTTT.

This clonotype appeared many times. The V gene is TRBV6-5, the J gene TRBJ1-6; D is unresolved. V was trimmed by 0 bases and J by 7 bases, leaving 10 bases between them. Germline assignment: CDR1 MNHEY and CDR2 SVGAGI. CDR3 length equals 15 residues. This chain's CDR3 is CASSYSQDRNSPLHF. In DNA form, the CDR3 reads TGTGCCAGCAGTTACTCTCAGGATCGAAATTCACCCCTCCACTTT.

This clonotype has only a few counts. V usage is TRBV20-1 and J usage is TRBJ1-2, with 9 bases matching TRBD1. Germline V gene lookup returns CDR1 DFQATT and CDR2 SNEGSKA (reference sequence). The CDR3 has 14 residues. V gave up 3 bases and J gave up 8 bases; unmatched junction bases: 10. CDR3 in DNA: TGCAGTGCTAGTGGGGACAGGGAGGTTAGAGGCTACACCTTC. It specifies CSASGDREVRGYTF.

This clonotype was recorded at least ten times. The chain employs TRBV5-6 and TRBJ1-2; 7 bases are shared with TRBD1. This CDR3 has 14 amino acids. Trimming at V came to 3 bases and at J to 1 base, leaving 3 bases not matched to a gene. Germline-derived CDR1 and CDR2 are SGHDT and YYEEEE. This CDR3 is CASSSGTDNYGYTF. The CDR3 bases are TGTGCCAGCAGCTCCGGGACAGATAACTATGGCTACACCTTC.

With regard to this clonotype: A read error may explain this, as a much larger clone is one base away. CDR3 amino acids: CSAARDSSHRQYF. CDR3 nucleotide sequence: TGCAGTGCTGCACGGGACAGTTCACATAGGCAGTATTTT. J is TRBJ2-3 and V is TRBV20-1, with TRBD1 identical over 7 bases. The germline V gene encodes CDR1 DFQATT and CDR2 SNEGSKA (reference sequence). There are 13 residues in the CDR3. V lost 5 bases, J lost 11 bases, and 13 bases stayed unmatched.